This T cell receptor beta chain was documented in a study of blood T cell repertoires in COVID-19. Study overall: COVID-19 samples, acute and convalescent, were from the United States, Italy and Spain.

V gave up 5 bases and J gave up 1 base, with 11 bases separating them. The V gene's germline CDR1 is KGHSH and CDR2 LQKENI. The CDR3 sequence is 14 residues long. Participants, about 18 to 90 years old, spanned 24 US areas. Self-reported history from a screening survey and questionnaire set each donor's cohort. In the original workflow: Amplifying reference gene primers gave estimates of nucleated cell counts. Measured with immunoSEQ multiplex PCR; TCRdb has only the in-frame clones, and not every one. That table furnishes V, J and clone size, whereas the DNA furnished D and trimming. Among a few hundred thousand clones listed, approximately 80% were seen once.

The gene calls are TRBV18 and TRBJ1-2; D gene uncertain. This sequence was found in a woman aged 40 to 55 with acute COVID-19. What was sequenced was PBMCs or T cells enriched from blood (not recorded which). CDR3 protein: CASSRSGINYGYTF. For the CDR3, the DNA is TGTGCCAGCTCAAGATCGGGAATTAACTATGGCTACACCTTC. The complete variable domain, with remaining parts taken from reference TRBV18 and TRBJ1-2, reads NAGVMQNPRHLVRRRGQEARLRCSPMKGHSHVYWYRQLPEEGLKFMVYLQKENIIDESGMPKERFSAEFPKEGPSILRIQQVVRGDSAAYFCASSRSGINYGYTFGSGTRLTVV.